This T cell receptor beta chain was sequenced in a study of shared clonotypes between healthy human individuals. Profiling relied on immunoSEQ multiplex PCR, and the TCRdb table lists in-frame clones only, not all of them. The sample includes roughly 1 million clones, about 80% of them seen just once. About this clone itself: Its antigen is still unknown.

Whole-study findings and limits: Sharing of clonotypes among donors was expected to vary with sequencing depth. Naive subsets generally exceeded memory subsets in estimated richness.

Input material: memory CD4+ T cells sorted from blood. As to subset: CD45RA-negative fraction. The receptor was isolated from a man aged 18 to 29 in good health.

CDR3 DNA: TGTGCCAGCACCGAAGACAGGGGGGGGACAGATACGCAGTATTTT. It encodes CASTEDRGGTDTQYF. The gene calls are TRBV6-6 and TRBJ2-3, with 9 bases lining up with TRBD1. The CDR3 totals 15 residues. Unmatched junction bases numbered 8, after V lost 7 bases and J lost 3 bases. The germline V gene encodes CDR1 MNHNY and CDR2 SVGAGI (reference sequence).